This paragraph reports one T cell receptor (beta chain). The antigen remains unidentified. This specimen belongs to a study of cytomegalovirus exposure and HLA in healthy donors. Study-level information: Unique TCRs numbering roughly 80 million, obtained from HLA-typed donors, made up an early data release. Findings and limits, study-wide: The study listed approximately 160 cytomegalovirus-associated TCR beta chains.

PCR employed 60 Vbeta and 13 Jbeta primers. Clones were read by immunoSEQ multiplex PCR, and TCRdb kept only the in-frame ones, dropping some. Recorded for this sample: 150,000 to 200,000 clones. Material for sequencing was PBMCs. The receptor was isolated from a man aged 30 to 45 in good health and CMV-seronegative.

The CDR3 region is CAISESEFGTEAFF. The CDR3 nucleotides are TGTGCCATCAGTGAGTCGGAGTTCGGGACTGAAGCTTTCTTT. V usage is TRBV10-3 and J usage is TRBJ1-1; D unclear. The ends were cut back, 0 bases at V and 5 bases at J, with 10 bases in the middle. Germline assignment: CDR1 ENHRY and CDR2 SYGVKD. This CDR3 is built from 14 residues.